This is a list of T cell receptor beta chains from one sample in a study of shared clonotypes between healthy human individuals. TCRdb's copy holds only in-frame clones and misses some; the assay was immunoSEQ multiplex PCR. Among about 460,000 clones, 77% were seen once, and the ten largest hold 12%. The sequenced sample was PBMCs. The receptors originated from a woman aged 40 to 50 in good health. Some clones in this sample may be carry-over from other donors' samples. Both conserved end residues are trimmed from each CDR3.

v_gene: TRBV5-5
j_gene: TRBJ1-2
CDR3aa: ASSQDRARFYGYT

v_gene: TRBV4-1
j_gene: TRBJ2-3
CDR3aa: ASSQEAGVADTQY

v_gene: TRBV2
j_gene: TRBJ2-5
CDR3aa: ASSDRGQTSETQY

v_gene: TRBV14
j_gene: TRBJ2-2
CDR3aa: ASSPWGIGLAGPNTGELF

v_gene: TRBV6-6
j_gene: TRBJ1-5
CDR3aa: ASSYKGQDSNQPQH

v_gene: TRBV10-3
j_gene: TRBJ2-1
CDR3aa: AISERGGSASDNEQF

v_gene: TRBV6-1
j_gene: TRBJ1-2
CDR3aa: ASSETGDYGYT

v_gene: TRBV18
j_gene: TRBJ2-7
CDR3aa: ASSPGLAGEGVYEQY

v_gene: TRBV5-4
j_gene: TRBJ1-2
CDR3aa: ASSLYGNYGYT

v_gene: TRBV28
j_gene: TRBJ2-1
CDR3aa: ASSLRGGQGQQF

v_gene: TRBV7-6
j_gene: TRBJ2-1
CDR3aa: ASSLAFRQDGLYNEQF

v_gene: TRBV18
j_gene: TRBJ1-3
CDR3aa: ASSPLATGEDGTIY

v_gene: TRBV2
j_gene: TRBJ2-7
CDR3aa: ASGGLAGGEQY

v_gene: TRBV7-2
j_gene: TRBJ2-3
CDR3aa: ASSLARADTQY

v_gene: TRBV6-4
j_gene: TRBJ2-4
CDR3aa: ASRSPSGTY

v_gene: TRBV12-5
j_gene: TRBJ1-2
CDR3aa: ASGLDWTARGYGYT

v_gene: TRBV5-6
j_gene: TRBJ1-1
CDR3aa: ASSRQGGVFKAF

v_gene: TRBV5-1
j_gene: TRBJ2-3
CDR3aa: ASSSQGHSTDTQY

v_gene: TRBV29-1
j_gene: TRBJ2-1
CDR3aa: SVETAAGGYNEQF

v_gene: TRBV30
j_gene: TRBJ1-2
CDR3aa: AWSEQGNYGYT

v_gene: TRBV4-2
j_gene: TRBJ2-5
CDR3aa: ASSQGTRGETQY

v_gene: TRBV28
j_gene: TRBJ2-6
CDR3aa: ASGIAGISGANVLT

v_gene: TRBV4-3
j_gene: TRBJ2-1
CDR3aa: ASSQEFGQEREQF

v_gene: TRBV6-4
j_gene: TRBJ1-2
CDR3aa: ASWVWD

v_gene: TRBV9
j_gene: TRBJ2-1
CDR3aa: ASSVDPSSYNEQF

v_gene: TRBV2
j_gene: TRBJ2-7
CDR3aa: ASSGGAGTGGEQY

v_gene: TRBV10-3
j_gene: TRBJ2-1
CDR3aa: AIRGTSGDSYNEQF

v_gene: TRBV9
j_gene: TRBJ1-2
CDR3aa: ASSAGVEYGYT

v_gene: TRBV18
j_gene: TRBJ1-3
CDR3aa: ASSPLGTASGNTIY

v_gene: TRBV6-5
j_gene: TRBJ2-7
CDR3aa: ASSTGHGAYEQY

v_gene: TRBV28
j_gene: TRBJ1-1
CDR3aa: ASRRQGARAF

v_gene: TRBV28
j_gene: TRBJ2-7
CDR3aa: ASSEPGLAREQY

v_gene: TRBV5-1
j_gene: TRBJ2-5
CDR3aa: ASSLVRQELSKTQY

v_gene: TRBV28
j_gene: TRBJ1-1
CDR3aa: ASTDQGTFNTEAF

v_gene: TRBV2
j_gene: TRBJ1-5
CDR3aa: ASGGQSNQPQH

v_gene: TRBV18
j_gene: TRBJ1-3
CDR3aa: ASSRGQAGNTIY

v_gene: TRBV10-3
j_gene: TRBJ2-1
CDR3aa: AISVSANEQF

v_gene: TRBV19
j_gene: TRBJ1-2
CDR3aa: ASRRMTANYGYT

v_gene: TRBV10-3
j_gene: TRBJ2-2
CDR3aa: AISESPGQQTGELF